The 8 T cell receptor beta chains reported below all come from one sample, sequenced in a study of blood T cell repertoires in COVID-19. Measured with immunoSEQ multiplex PCR; TCRdb has only the in-frame clones, and not every one. The data contain approximately 300,000 clones, roughly 91% of them singletons. Sequenced sample: peripheral blood. The receptors stem from a man aged 50 to 59 with active or convalescent COVID-19.

The chain's CDR3 is CASSGRGPGEVYGYTF. CDR3 sequence (DNA): TGCGCCAGCAGCGGACGTGGTCCAGGGGAAGTCTATGGCTACACCTTC. This chain connects TRBV5-1 to TRBJ1-2, with a possible D match to TRBD1 (6 bases). The V end lost 4 bases, the J end lost 4 bases, and 20 bases lay between the germline ends. The germline V gene encodes CDR1 SGHRS and CDR2 YFSETQ. This CDR3 is 16 amino acids long.

The chain couples TRBV6-5 to TRBJ2-1; TRBD1 matches 10 bases. Trimming at V came to 6 bases and at J to 4 bases, leaving 6 bases not matched to a gene. Germline V gene lookup returns CDR1 MNHEY and CDR2 SVGAGI. This CDR3 has 15 residues. The CDR3 loop reads CASSRQGAHYNEQFF. Here the CDR3 DNA reads TGTGCCAGCAGCCGACAGGGGGCGCATTACAATGAGCAGTTCTTC.

Regarding this clone: The same CDR3 is also encoded by other DNA sequences in this sample. The chain combines TRBV5-1 with TRBJ2-7; TRBD1 aligns across 12 bases. The CDR3 is 14 residues long. Per the germline V gene, CDR1 is SGHRS and CDR2 is YFSETQ. Trimming took 4 bases from V and 7 from J; bases not matched to a gene: 6. The CDR3 DNA reads as TGCGCCAGCAGCCTGGGACAGGGGGCAAGGGAGCAGTACTTC. The encoded protein is CASSLGQGAREQYF.

The genes are TRBV7-2 and TRBJ2-3, with a weak D call TRBD2 (5 bases). The ends were cut back, 8 bases at V and 1 base at J, with 13 bases in the middle. The CDR3 has 14 amino acids. Per germline, CDR1 SGHTA and CDR2 FQGNSA. CDR3 nucleotides: TGTGCCAGCGGCACGACTACAGGCACAGATACGCAGTATTTT. Its translation: CASGTTTGTDTQYF.

The chain recombines TRBV5-6 with TRBJ1-6, with 9 bases that match TRBD1. V trimming: 4 bases; J trimming: 9 bases; junction bases outside the gene matches: 11. The CDR3 spans 16 residues. Germline V gene sequence: CDR1 SGHDT, CDR2 YYEEEE. The CDR3 DNA sequence: TGTGCCAGCAGCGATCAACCGGGACAGGGAAGTTCACCCCTCCACTTT. As protein: CASSDQPGQGSSPLHF.

The chain combines TRBV7-2 with TRBJ1-1, with D maybe TRBD1 (6 bases). The CDR3 consists of 12 residues. The ends were cut back, 5 bases at V and 6 bases at J, with 10 bases in the middle. CDR1 and CDR2 from the germline V gene are SGHTA and FQGNSA. CDR3 nucleotide sequence: TGTGCCAGCAGCCCCCGACAGGCTGAAGCTTTCTTT. Protein: CASSPRQAEAFF.

J is TRBJ1-4 and V is TRBV4-3; 8 nucleotides align to TRBD1. The V and J ends lost 0 bases and 2 bases, in that order; junction bases with no gene match: 11. This CDR3 is 19 amino acids long. Germline V gene data show CDR1 as LGHNA and CDR2 as YSLEER. DNA for the CDR3: TGCGCCAGCAGCCAAGAGCCCAGGACAGGGCTCGAGACTAATGAAAAACTGTTTTTT. It specifies CASSQEPRTGLETNEKLFF.

The rearrangement uses TRBV9 and TRBJ2-3, with TRBD2 matching 11 bases. The junction had 5 bases not matched to a gene; V was cut back by 0 bases and J by 2 bases. The CDR3 loop spans 17 amino acids. Germline CDR1 SGDLS, CDR2 YYNGEE. CDR3 sequence reads: CASSVGASGRFTDTQYF. Written as DNA, the CDR3 is TGTGCCAGCAGCGTAGGGGCTAGCGGGAGGTTCACAGATACGCAGTATTTT.